This T cell receptor beta chain was obtained from a study of cytomegalovirus exposure and HLA in healthy donors. TCRdb keeps only in-frame clones here, not all; method: immunoSEQ multiplex PCR. The table lists fewer than 150,000 clones, 70% to 90% of them singletons. Germline CDR1 is MNHEY and CDR2 is SVGAGI. The CDR3 consists of 14 residues. V was pared by 6 bases and J by 0 bases, with 4 bases of the junction left unmatched. The sequenced sample was PBMCs. This TCR was recovered from a man aged 18 to 30 in good health and CMV-seronegative. The chain carries TRBV6-5 and TRBJ1-2, with 7 nucleotides matching TRBD1. CDR3 DNA sequence: TGTGCCAGCAGGGGACAGCACTCTAACTATGGCTACACCTTC. Residues: CASRGQHSNYGYTF.